This T cell receptor (beta chain) was observed in a study of cytomegalovirus exposure and HLA in healthy donors. Germline V lookup: CDR1 SQVTM, CDR2 ANQGSEA. V was clipped by 4 bases and J by 1 base; unmatched bases: 1. The CDR3 is 14 residues long. The PCR contained 60 Vbeta and 13 Jbeta primers. Some clones are missing from TCRdb's copy, which holds only in-frame ones; the method was immunoSEQ multiplex PCR. The sample shows approximately 190,000 clones, roughly 90% of them seen only once. For this clone: Its antigen is not identified. The same CDR3 also results from other DNA sequences found in this sample.

Study-level findings and limits: Accurate predictions that matched the HLA-A and HLA-B alleles of most subjects were reportedly made from TCR beta sequences. When presence/absence was analysed, sequencing depth was taken to be roughly uniform across donors.

The sequenced material came from PBMCs. The rearrangement uses TRBV29-1 and TRBJ2-7; 13 nucleotides line up with TRBD2. This sequence originates from a boy aged 2 to 10 in good health and CMV-seronegative. In DNA, the CDR3 is TGCAGCGTTGCGGGACTAGCGGGGTCCTACGAGCAGTACTTC. Its translation is CSVAGLAGSYEQYF.